The clone carrying this TCR beta chain appeared a few times. This specimen belongs to a study of blood T cell repertoires in COVID-19. At the level of the study: The United States, Italy and Spain were the sources of the acute and convalescent COVID-19 samples. T cells, B-cell-depleted T cells, or PBMCs supplied cDNA or gDNA.

V lost 5 bases, J lost 4 bases, and 7 bases stayed unmatched. CDR1 and CDR2 (germline): SGHTA, FQGNSA. This CDR3 is built from 14 residues. Original analysis: It was from reference gene primer amplification that nucleated cell counts were estimated. This table comes from immunoSEQ multiplex PCR, and its TCRdb copy is limited to in-frame clones, with some not included. That table furnishes V, J and clone size, whereas the DNA furnished D and trimming. Here the sample spans around 140,000 clones, 70% to 90% being singletons. The chain uses TRBV7-2 and TRBJ1-1, with TRBD1 identical over 7 bases. The sequence came from a human donor in a cohort sampled during active COVID-19. Material: peripheral blood. The CDR3: CASSQGQLFTEAFF. The DNA of the CDR3 is TGTGCCAGCAGCCAGGGACAGTTGTTCACTGAAGCTTTCTTT.